This T cell receptor (beta chain) emerged from a study of blood T cell repertoires in COVID-19. For the study at large: Nucleic acid was either cDNA or gDNA, and it came from T cells, B-cell-depleted T cells, or PBMCs.

As processed by the authors: Reference gene primer amplification in the assay estimated nucleated cell counts. The repertoire was sequenced with immunoSEQ multiplex PCR; TCRdb's copy has only in-frame clones and lacks some. V and J calls and clone size follow that table, whereas D and trimming were derived from the DNA. Here the sample spans about 110,000 clones, more than 70% being singletons. Germline V gives CDR1 ENHRY, CDR2 SYGVKD. The CDR3 runs to 17 residues. After removal of 7 bases from V and 0 bases from J, the junction contained 7 bases not matched to a gene. The chain recombines TRBV10-3 with TRBJ2-4; 12 bases match TRBD2. The sample taken for sequencing was peripheral blood. The receptor comes from a man aged 50-59 years with active or convalescent COVID-19. CDR3 in amino acids: CAIIGLAGPLAKNIQYF. The DNA of the CDR3 is TGTGCCATCATCGGACTAGCGGGGCCCCTAGCCAAAAACATTCAGTACTTC.